The next 12 T cell receptor beta chains were all read from a single sample in a study of blood T cells in healthy people across ages. Sample-barcoded 5' priming and a J-beta primer mix drove a second PCR of roughly 7 to 11 cycles. TCRdb reanalysed the 5' RACE reads using MiXCR and keeps one entry per CDR3 protein. The sample contains roughly 1,300,000 distinct CDR3 sequences, approximately 59% of which appear only once. The specimen was blood. The origin of the receptors is a man between 18 and 29 years old in good health.

Here the CDR3 reads CSVKLRAKNIQYF. The DNA for the CDR3 is TGCAGCGTGAAATTGAGAGCCAAAAACATTCAGTACTTC. The V call is TRBV29-1, the J call TRBJ2-4; no clear D. Looked up from germline, CDR1 is SQVTM and CDR2 is ANQGSEA. Trimming took 6 bases from V and 0 from J, leaving 9 bases between them. This CDR3 comprises 13 residues.

The chain uses TRBV5-1 and TRBJ1-2, with D unresolved. V was shortened by 6 bases and J by 2 bases, with 11 bases between the two germline ends. This CDR3 is built from 13 residues. Germline assignment: CDR1 SGHRS and CDR2 YFSETQ. CDR3 nucleotide sequence: TGCGCCAGCAAGGCCGTTGAGAACTATGGCTACACCTTC. Protein product: CASKAVENYGYTF.

V gene TRBV15 combines with J gene TRBJ2-2, with a possible D match to TRBD1 (6 bases). Per germline, CDR1 LNHNV and CDR2 YYDKDF (reference sequence). This CDR3 spans 18 amino acids. V lost 4 bases to trimming and J lost 1 base, with 19 bases between them. CDR3 region: CATSTLAPGHMNTGELFF. CDR3 DNA: TGTGCCACCAGCACTCTGGCTCCGGGACATATGAACACCGGGGAGCTGTTTTTT.

This sequence joins TRBV20-1 and TRBJ2-7; D is ambiguous. Germline-derived CDR1 and CDR2 are DFQATT and SNEGSKA (reference sequence). Trimming took 6 bases from V and 1 from J, leaving 13 bases between them. This CDR3 region has 13 residues. In nucleotides, the CDR3 is TGCAGTGCAACAGTGGGCCTTTCCTACGAGCAGTACTTC. Its protein is CSATVGLSYEQYF.

CDR3 sequence: CASSPVWASPAGYTF. For the CDR3, the DNA is TGTGCCAGCAGCCCAGTTTGGGCAAGCCCGGCGGGCTACACCTTC. The chain employs TRBV27 and TRBJ1-2; D is uncertain. Trimming pared 6 bases from V and 8 bases from J, leaving 22 bases between. This CDR3 region has 15 residues. The germline V gene encodes CDR1 MNHEY and CDR2 SMNVEV (reference sequence).

The chain is built from TRBV11-2 and TRBJ2-7; a possible D gene is TRBD1 (5 bases). Germline CDR1 and CDR2: SGHAT and FQNNGV. The CDR3 is made up of 17 amino acids. V was trimmed by 0 bases and J by 0 bases, leaving 15 bases between them. The CDR3 sequence: CASSLDSFDSRSYEQYF. The CDR3 DNA reads TGTGCCAGCAGCTTAGATTCCTTCGACAGCCGCTCCTACGAGCAGTACTTC.

The J gene is TRBJ2-7, the V gene TRBV6-1, with 8 positions matching TRBD1. Germline loops: CDR1 MNHNS, CDR2 SASEGT. The junction had 5 bases not matched to a gene; V was cut back by 4 bases and J by 6 bases. This CDR3 is built from 13 residues. The CDR3 DNA follows: TGTGCCAGCAGTGGAAACAGGGGGAGCGAGCAGTACTTC. Its protein product is CASSGNRGSEQYF.

The chain uses TRBV5-1 and TRBJ2-4; weak D call: TRBD1 (5 bases). The J call is in doubt because the DNA end fits TRBJ2-7 better. The germline gives CDR1 SGHRS, CDR2 YFSETQ. The CDR3 runs to 15 residues. CDR3 in amino acids: CASSLVAGINYEQYF. CDR3 coding DNA: TGCGCCAGCAGCTTGGTGGCAGGGATTAACTACGAGCAGTACTTC.

This clonotype was counted a few times. This sequence joins TRBV12-3 or TRBV12-4 and TRBJ1-5; D is unclear. The CDR3 is 13 amino acids. V was clipped by 3 bases and J by 6 bases, with 9 bases between them. CDR3 amino acids: CASSFTGIQPQHF. The CDR3 nucleotides read TGTGCCAGCAGTTTCACCGGAATTCAGCCCCAGCATTTT.

The chain recombines TRBV4-1 with TRBJ1-1; no definite D call. CDR1 is MGHRA and CDR2 is YSYEKL in the germline V gene. The V and J ends lost 2 bases and 1 base respectively, with 8 bases between them. The CDR3 is 14 amino acids. CDR3 DNA: TGCGCCAGCAGCCAATCCCCCTCGAACACTGAAGCTTTCTTT. This translates into CASSQSPSNTEAFF.

The chain uses TRBV7-9 and TRBJ1-1, with a weak D call TRBD1 (6 bases). V lost 2 bases to trimming and J lost 3 bases, with 10 bases between them. Germline CDR1 is SEHNR and CDR2 is FQNEAQ (reference sequence). The CDR3 consists of 14 residues. CDR3 sequence reads: CASSLPEGDTEAFF. DNA of the CDR3: TGTGCCAGCAGCTTACCGGAGGGGGACACTGAAGCTTTCTTT.

This clonotype has more than one count but fewer than ten. The chain recombines TRBV19 with TRBJ2-7; the match to TRBD1 covers 8 bases. CDR1 LNHDA and CDR2 SQIVND come from the germline V gene (reference sequence). The ends lost 3 bases at V and 4 bases at J; junction bases unmatched: 5. The CDR3 has 14 residues. The CDR3 loop is CASSIRDRGYEQYF. The CDR3 DNA follows: TGTGCCAGTAGTATCCGAGACAGGGGATACGAGCAGTACTTC.